The present T cell receptor beta chain was sequenced within a study of shared clonotypes between healthy human individuals. Study-level results: Naive subsets typically showed greater estimated richness than memory subsets. Despite large depth, rarefaction showed incomplete sorted-subset sequencing. Generation of non-shared clonotypes was less probable than generation of clonotypes shared by all four donors.

The CDR3 length is 15 residues. V was clipped by 1 base and J by 4 bases, with 14 bases between them. Per germline, CDR1 SGHTS and CDR2 YDEGEE. Genomic DNA (from each subset) was split evenly across several immunoSEQ plates. Assay used: immunoSEQ multiplex PCR; TCRdb lists only in-frame clones, some missing. The sample lists 2 million to 2.5 million clones, approximately 94% occurring once. A word on this clone: Its specificity is not known.

The sample comprised naive CD4+ T cells sorted from blood. The subset: CD45RA+ positively selected. This chain joins TRBV5-8 and TRBJ2-5; D may correspond to TRBD1 or TRBD2 (6 bases each). The clonotype comes from a man between 18 and 35 years old in good health. CDR3 loop: CASSLWGAGIETQYF. The CDR3 nucleotides read TGTGCCAGCAGCTTGTGGGGGGCAGGGATAGAGACCCAGTACTTC. The variable domain in full, with the rest retrieved from reference TRBV5-8 and TRBJ2-5, is EAGVTQSPTHLIKTRGQQATLRCSPISGHTSVYWYQQALGLGLQFLLWYDEGEERNRGNFPPRFSGRQFPNYSSELNVNALELEDSALYLCASSLWGAGIETQYFGPGTRLLVL.